This passage covers 24 T cell receptor beta chains from one sample sequenced in a study of blood T cell repertoires in COVID-19. Sequencing used immunoSEQ multiplex PCR; TCRdb keeps in-frame clones, though not all of them. The sample holds about 310,000 clones, around 87% seen once. Sequencing used peripheral blood. The receptors were sampled from a woman aged 45-59 years who had recovered from COVID-19.

The chain joins TRBV6-1 to TRBJ2-7, with D possibly TRBD1 on 8 matching bases. Germline CDR1 and CDR2: MNHNS and SASEGT. V was shortened by 2 bases and J by 1 base, with 12 bases between the two germline ends. The CDR3 runs 15 residues. The CDR3 DNA sequence: TGTGCCAGCAGTGAACACAGGGGGGGATCCTACGAGCAGTACTTC. It yields the protein CASSEHRGGSYEQYF.

The rearrangement uses TRBV6-5 and TRBJ1-4, with TRBD1 matching 9 bases. The CDR3 extends over 14 amino acids. The V gene's germline CDR1 is MNHEY and CDR2 SVGAGI. With V trimmed by 8 bases and J by 6 bases, 7 bases remained unmatched. CDR3 DNA sequence: TGTGCCAGCGGGCCGACAGGGGGGTATGAAAAACTGTTTTTT. Protein product: CASGPTGGYEKLFF.

The CDR3: CASWQNEQFF. CDR3 in DNA: TGTGCCAGCTGGCAGAATGAGCAGTTCTTC. V gene TRBV28 combines with J gene TRBJ2-1; D remains unclear. Deletions cut 8 bases from V and 7 bases from J, with 6 bases between. CDR3 length: 10 residues. Germline CDR1 is MDHEN and CDR2 is SYDVKM.

This chain joins TRBV29-1 and TRBJ2-3; TRBD2 matches 14 bases. This CDR3 comprises 15 residues. V lost 7 bases to trimming and J lost 6 bases; unmatched junction nucleotides: 9. Germline assignment: CDR1 SQVTM and CDR2 ANQGSEA. The CDR3 sequence is CSGSGLAGDYDTQYF. DNA for the CDR3: TGCAGCGGATCGGGACTAGCGGGGGATTATGATACGCAGTATTTT.

The genes are TRBV6-2 or TRBV6-3 and TRBJ1-2; 8 nucleotides align to TRBD1. CDR3 length: 16 residues. With V trimmed by 0 bases and J by 8 bases, 11 bases remained unmatched. Germline loops: CDR1 MNHEY, CDR2 SVGEGT. The CDR3 nucleotides are TGTGCCAGCAGTTACTCCGGCGGACAGGGTACGAGCGGCTACACCTTC. As protein: CASSYSGGQGTSGYTF.

For the CDR3, the DNA is TGCAGCGTTGAATTTTCCGACAATGAGCAGTTCTTC. Translation: CSVEFSDNEQFF. V is TRBV29-1 and J is TRBJ2-1, with unresolved D. V lost 2 bases, J lost 5 bases, and 7 bases lay in between. The CDR3 consists of 12 residues. Per the germline V gene, CDR1 is SQVTM and CDR2 is ANQGSEA.

The chain uses TRBV7-2 and TRBJ2-3; no reliable D call. The V gene lost 5 bases and the J gene lost 2 bases, with 14 bases spanning the gap. The CDR3 consists of 15 residues. The germline CDR1 and CDR2 sequences are SGHTA and FQGNSA. The CDR3 sequence: CASSPGRRYTDTQYF. CDR3 bases: TGTGCCAGCAGCCCCGGTCGGAGATACACAGATACGCAGTATTTT.

Remarks on this clone: At one end the junction does not follow the germline gene, possibly because of a read error. V usage is TRBV11-3 and J usage is TRBJ1-2; 7 positions match TRBD1. CDR1 is SGHNT and CDR2 is YENEEA in the germline V gene. This CDR3 region has 13 residues. Here the CDR3 reads CASSSRTGLPQAF. The DNA for the CDR3 is TGTGCCAGCAGCTCAAGGACAGGCTTACCCCAAGCCTTC.

J is TRBJ2-7 and V is TRBV28, with 12 bases lining up with TRBD1. Trimming took 2 bases from V and 5 from J; bases not matched to a gene: 7. CDR1 MDHEN and CDR2 SYDVKM come from the germline V gene. The CDR3 extends over 16 amino acids. Here the CDR3 reads CASSLLGQGASDEQYF. In DNA form, the CDR3 reads TGTGCCAGCAGTTTACTGGGACAGGGGGCTTCCGACGAGCAGTACTTC.

CDR3 in DNA: TGCGCCAGCAGCTGGACAGGGGGAATGGCCGGGGAGCTGTTTTTT. It encodes CASSWTGGMAGELFF. This chain joins TRBV5-1 and TRBJ2-2, with 10 bases lining up with TRBD1. There are 15 residues in the CDR3. Germline values: CDR1 SGHRS, CDR2 YFSETQ. V was pared by 3 bases and J by 6 bases, with 5 bases of the junction left unmatched.

This rearrangement joins TRBV7-9 to TRBJ1-2; 12 bases fit TRBD1. Germline V gene data show CDR1 as SEHNR and CDR2 as FQNEAQ (reference sequence). This CDR3 has 17 residues. The V and J ends lost 4 bases and 4 bases, in that order; junction bases with no gene match: 10. The CDR3 region is CASSSGTGGIGIYGYTF. CDR3 coding DNA: TGTGCCAGCAGCTCCGGGACAGGGGGCATCGGGATCTATGGCTACACCTTC.

The V gene is TRBV7-2, the J gene TRBJ2-2, with a tentative D call TRBD1 (6 bases). Germline V CDR1 and CDR2: SGHTA, FQGNSA. V dropped 5 bases and J dropped 5 bases, with 12 bases sitting between them. This CDR3 is 14 amino acids long. The CDR3 DNA reads as TGTGCCAGCAGCCTACAGGGATCAACCGGGGAGCTGTTTTTT. Encoded protein: CASSLQGSTGELFF. The complete variable domain, with remaining parts taken from reference TRBV7-2 and TRBJ2-2, reads GAGVSQSPSNKVTEKGKDVELRCDPISGHTALYWYRQSLGQGLEFLIYFQGNSAPDKSGLPSDRFSAERTGGSVSTLTIQRTQQEDSAVYLCASSLQGSTGELFFGEGSRLTVL.

V gene TRBV2 combines with J gene TRBJ2-2; D gene uncertain. The CDR3 extends over 15 amino acids. Deletions cut 2 bases from V and 2 bases from J, with 9 bases between. CDR1 and CDR2 from the germline V gene are SNHLY and FYNNEI. CDR3 in DNA: TGTGCCAGCAGTGAATCCAGTCCTAACACCGGGGAGCTGTTTTTT. Its protein is CASSESSPNTGELFF.

The CDR3, as DNA: TGTGCCATCCGCGGAGACAGGGGGCTCACTGAAGCTTTCTTT. This codes for CAIRGDRGLTEAFF. This chain joins TRBV10-3 and TRBJ1-1; 10 nucleotides agree with TRBD1. This CDR3 contains 14 residues. With 8 bases clipped from V and 4 bases from J, the junction kept 7 bases outside the gene matches. Per germline, CDR1 ENHRY and CDR2 SYGVKD.

The chain recombines TRBV27 with TRBJ1-6; D is ambiguous. This CDR3 comprises 15 residues. Germline V gene sequence: CDR1 MNHEY, CDR2 SMNVEV (reference sequence). Trimming cost V 6 bases and J 7 bases, with 16 bases left between them. CDR3 DNA: TGTGCCAGCAGACTCCTCTTGGGAGGAAATTCACCCCTCCACTTT. Translation gives CASRLLLGGNSPLHF.

The V call is TRBV19, the J call TRBJ2-1; 9 positions agree with TRBD1. The CDR3 contains 16 residues. With 4 bases clipped from V and 2 bases from J, the junction kept 6 bases outside the gene matches. CDR1 and CDR2 from the germline V gene are LNHDA and SQIVND (reference sequence). The CDR3 DNA follows: TGTGCCAGTAGTACAACCGGGACAGGGACCTACAATGAGCAGTTCTTC. It yields the protein CASSTTGTGTYNEQFF.

V usage is TRBV2 and J usage is TRBJ2-2; D might be TRBD2 (6 bases). CDR1 SNHLY and CDR2 FYNNEI come from the germline V gene. Trimming stripped 8 bases from V and 3 bases from J, with 16 bases between. The CDR3 extends over 15 amino acids. Here the CDR3 DNA reads TGTGCCAGCGGAGGGACCGGACTCTACACCGGGGAGCTGTTTTTT. Residues: CASGGTGLYTGELFF.

V and J are TRBV5-1 and TRBJ2-3; TRBD1 aligns across 7 bases. V lost 2 bases, J lost 1 base, and 4 bases stayed unmatched. The CDR3 consists of 15 residues. Per the germline V gene, CDR1 is SGHRS and CDR2 is YFSETQ. In DNA, the CDR3 is TGCGCCAGCAGCTTTGAAGGGGGCGGCACAGATACGCAGTATTTT. Residues: CASSFEGGGTDTQYF.

The DNA for the CDR3 is TGTGCCAGCAGCAGAGGGACAGGGCGCAATGAGCAGTTCTTC. Translated: CASSRGTGRNEQFF. The chain is built from TRBV6-2 or TRBV6-3 and TRBJ2-1; 9 bases line up with TRBD1. Germline V gene sequence: CDR1 MNHEY, CDR2 SVGEGT. This CDR3 contains 14 residues. V shed 6 bases, J shed 6 bases, and the junction held 6 bases outside the gene matches.

V usage is TRBV19 and J usage is TRBJ2-4, with D unclear. This CDR3 has 11 residues. Germline V gene sequence: CDR1 LNHDA, CDR2 SQIVND (reference sequence). V lost 7 bases, J lost 5 bases, and 6 bases lay in between. The CDR3 sequence: CASKRENIQYF. CDR3 nucleotides: TGTGCCAGTAAGCGAGAAAACATTCAGTACTTC.

Note on this clone: Other DNA sequences from this sample encode an identical CDR3 as well. CDR3 DNA sequence: TGTGCCAGCAGGCTGACAGGTATGAACACTGAAGCTTTCTTT. As protein: CASRLTGMNTEAFF. The chain is built from TRBV6-5 and TRBJ1-1; a weak D match, TRBD1 (6 bases). This CDR3 is 14 amino acids long. CDR1 is MNHEY, CDR2 SVGAGI, per germline. Trimming took 6 bases from V and 0 from J, leaving 11 bases between them.

This clone has only a few counts. The chain uses TRBV29-1 and TRBJ2-7; TRBD1 aligns across 8 bases. The germline V gene encodes CDR1 SQVTM and CDR2 ANQGSEA. Trimming took 3 bases from V and 2 from J; bases not matched to a gene: 3. The CDR3 loop spans 13 amino acids. The CDR3 loop reads CSVESDRAYEQYF. CDR3 coding DNA: TGCAGCGTTGAGTCGGACAGGGCCTACGAGCAGTACTTC.

The chain links TRBV11-2 to TRBJ2-1; D perhaps matches TRBD2 (8 bases). The V gene's germline CDR1 is SGHAT and CDR2 FQNNGV. The CDR3 length is 17 residues. Deletions cut 5 bases from V and 2 bases from J, with 19 bases between. CDR3 in DNA: TGTGCCAGCAGCCAATCCCCCGGGAGGGGGCCCTACAATGAGCAGTTCTTC. Its translation is CASSQSPGRGPYNEQFF.

The chain uses TRBV5-1 and TRBJ1-2, with unresolved D. Germline V CDR1 and CDR2: SGHRS, YFSETQ. CDR3 length: 13 residues. With 2 bases removed from V and 6 bases from J, the gap between germline ends came to 11 bases. The CDR3 DNA sequence: TGCGCCAGCAGCTTCAAGGGAGAGGATGGCTACACCTTC. Protein: CASSFKGEDGYTF.